This TCR beta chain was profiled in a study of technical replicates of blood from a few donors (dated by TCRdb to about 2017). Library method: the immunoSEQ multiplex PCR assay. This immuneACCESS table, as held by TCRdb, lists in-frame sequences with V and J called but not all clones. Of the missing ones, under half trace to an unresolved V gene in checked studies; the others have no known cause. Across this sample there are around 83,000 clones, with approximately 94% seen only once. The ten largest make up about 0.24% of the sample. Concerning this clone itself: Its antigen has not been determined. Base quality data are lacking; no much larger clone is found one base away.

The V end loses 0 bases and the J end loses 0 bases, and a stretch of 7 bases separates them. CDR1 and CDR2 were assigned from the germline V gene as SGHRS and YFSETQ. From the cysteine up to the phenylalanine, the CDR3 has a length of 15 residues. Only the CDR3 part of the read is kept: 45 bases, read in frame from the first base. Sequenced sample: T cells isolated from PBMCs. The chain is made from TRBV5-1 and TRBJ2-1; the D gene is unclear. This sequence originates from a human donor in good health. CDR3 sequence: CASSLDTSSYNEQFF. The DNA sequence follows: TGCGCCAGCAGCTTGGACACCAGCTCCTACAATGAGCAGTTCTTC.